The 2 T cell receptor beta chains in this list originate from one sample, sequenced in a study of blood T cells in healthy people across ages. A sample-barcoded 5' primer and a J-beta primer mix were used in a second PCR of about 6 to 11 cycles. TCRdb reprocessed the 5' RACE reads via MiXCR and lists one record per CDR3 protein. The table shows about a million distinct CDR3 sequences, with just over 50% occurring only once. The sample taken for sequencing was blood. These TCRs come from a woman between 55 and 75 years old in good health.

The CDR3 nucleotides read TGTGCCAGCAGCACGTGGACAGGTCAAGAGCAGTACTTC. It encodes CASSTWTGQEQYF. The chain carries TRBV14 and TRBJ2-7; TRBD1 matches at 7 bases. CDR1 and CDR2 from the germline V gene are SGHDN and FVKESK. V was clipped by 5 bases and J by 7 bases; unmatched bases: 8. CDR3 size: 13 residues.

This clonotype turned up a few times. The J gene is TRBJ2-3, the V gene TRBV28; 7 bases align to TRBD1. CDR1 is MDHEN, CDR2 SYDVKM, per germline. The CDR3 sequence is 13 residues long. The J segment lost 4 bases and the V segment lost 7 bases, leaving 5 bases of the junction unmatched. The CDR3 sequence is CASTQGYADTQYF. The CDR3, as DNA: TGTGCCAGCACACAGGGGTATGCAGATACGCAGTATTTT.